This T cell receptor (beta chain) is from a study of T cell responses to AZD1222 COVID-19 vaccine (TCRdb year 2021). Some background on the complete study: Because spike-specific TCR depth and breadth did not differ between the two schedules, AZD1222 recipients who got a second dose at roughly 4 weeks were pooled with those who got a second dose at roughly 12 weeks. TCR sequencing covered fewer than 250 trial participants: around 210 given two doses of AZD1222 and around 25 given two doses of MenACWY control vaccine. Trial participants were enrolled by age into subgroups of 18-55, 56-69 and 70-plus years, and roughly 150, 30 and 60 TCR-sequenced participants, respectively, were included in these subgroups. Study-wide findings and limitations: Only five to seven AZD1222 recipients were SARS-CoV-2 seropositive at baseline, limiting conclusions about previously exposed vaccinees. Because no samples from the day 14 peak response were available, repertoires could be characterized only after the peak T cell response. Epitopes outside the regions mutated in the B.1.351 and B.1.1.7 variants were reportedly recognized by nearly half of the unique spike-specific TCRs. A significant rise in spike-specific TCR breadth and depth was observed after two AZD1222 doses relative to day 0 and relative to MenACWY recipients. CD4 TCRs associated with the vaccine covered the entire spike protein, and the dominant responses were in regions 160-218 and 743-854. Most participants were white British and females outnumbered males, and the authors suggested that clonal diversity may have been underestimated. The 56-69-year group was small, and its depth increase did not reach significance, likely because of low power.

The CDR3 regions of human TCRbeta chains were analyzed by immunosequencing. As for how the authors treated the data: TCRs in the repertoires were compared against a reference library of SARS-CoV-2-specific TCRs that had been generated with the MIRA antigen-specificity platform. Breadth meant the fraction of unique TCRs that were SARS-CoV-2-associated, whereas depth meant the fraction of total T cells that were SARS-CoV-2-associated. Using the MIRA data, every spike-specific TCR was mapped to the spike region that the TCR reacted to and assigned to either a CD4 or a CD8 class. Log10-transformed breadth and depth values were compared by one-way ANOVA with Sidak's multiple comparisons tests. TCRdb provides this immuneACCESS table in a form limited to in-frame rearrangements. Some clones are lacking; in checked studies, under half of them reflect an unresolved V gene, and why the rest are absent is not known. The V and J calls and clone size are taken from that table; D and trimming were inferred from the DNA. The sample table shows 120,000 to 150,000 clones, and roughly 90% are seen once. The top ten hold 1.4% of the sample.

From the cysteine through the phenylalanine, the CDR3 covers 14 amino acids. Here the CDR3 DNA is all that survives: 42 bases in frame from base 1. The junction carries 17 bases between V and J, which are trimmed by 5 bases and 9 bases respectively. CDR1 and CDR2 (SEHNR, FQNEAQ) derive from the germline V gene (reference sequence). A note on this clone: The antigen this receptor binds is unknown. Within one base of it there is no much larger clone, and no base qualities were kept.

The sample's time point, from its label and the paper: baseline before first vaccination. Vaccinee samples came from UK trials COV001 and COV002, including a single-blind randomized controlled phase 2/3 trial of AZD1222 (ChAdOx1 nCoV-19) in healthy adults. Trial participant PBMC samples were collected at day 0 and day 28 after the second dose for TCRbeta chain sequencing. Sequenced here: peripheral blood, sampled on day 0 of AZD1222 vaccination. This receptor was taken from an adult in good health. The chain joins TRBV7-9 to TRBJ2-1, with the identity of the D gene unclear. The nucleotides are TGTGCCAGCAGCCGCAACCTGGGGTATCCTGAGCAGTTCTTC. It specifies CASSRNLGYPEQFF. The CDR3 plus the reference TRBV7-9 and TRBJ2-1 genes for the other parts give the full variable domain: DTGVSQNPRHKITKRGQNVTFRCDPISEHNRLYWYRQTLGQGPEFLTYFQNEAQLEKSRLLSDRFSAERPKGSFSTLEIQRTEQGDSAMYLCASSRNLGYPEQFFGPGTRLTVL.